This T cell receptor (beta chain) was captured in a study of shared clonotypes between healthy human individuals (dated by TCRdb to 2020 to 2021). Some background on the complete study: The cohort comprised two women and a few men aged 18 to 49 years. The study deeply sequenced blood TCR repertoires of five healthy adults to estimate repertoire size and the extent of clonotype sharing between individuals. Between about 0.94 and 10 billion PBMCs per donor were obtained by leukapheresis. For each donor, three plates each were used for CD4 naive and CD4 memory, two plates were used for CD8 naive, and one plate was used for CD8 memory. To increase sequencing depth and limit assay-specific biases, different laboratories used diverse techniques to prepare libraries and sequence TCR repertoires. Points the paper makes about the study in general: Naive subsets generally had larger estimated clonotype richness than memory subsets. Pairwise subsampling led to the expectation that sequencing depth would affect the degree of clonotype sharing among donors. Across four donors, 4.5% to 6.5% of naive CD4, over 3% of naive CD8, 2.3% of memory CD4, and under 0.45% of memory CD8 clonotypes were shared. Because the study included a small number of donors, the genetic and exposure-history diversity represented was limited. Incomplete sequencing was indicated by rarefaction of sorted-subset datasets, despite the large sequencing depth. Compared with non-shared clonotypes, clonotypes shared by all four sorted-subset donors had higher generation probabilities. Sampling was restricted to blood, and TCR repertoires in tissues likely differ from the TCR repertoires found in blood.

The donors were healthy, HIV-negative adults with no recently reported acute infections or vaccinations. Every donor was a Caucasian adult residing in Nashville, Tennessee, USA. CD8 memory samples were composed of magnetically selected CD45RO+ cells combined with CCR7-negative CD45RA+ effector memory (TemRA) cells. Blood was collected by leukapheresis, and PBMCs were isolated by Ficoll-Histopaque density gradient centrifugation and then cryopreserved in liquid nitrogen vapor phase. Analytical flow cytometry was used to check the purity and quantity of each magnetically sorted T cell population. Each sorted fraction had its genomic DNA isolated and then quantified by UV absorbance on a Nanodrop 2000c. The germline V gene encodes CDR1 LNHDA and CDR2 SQIVND (reference sequence). Inclusive of the bounding cysteine and phenylalanine, the CDR3 is 14 residues long. Of all the DNA, just the CDR3 is kept, 42 bases in frame from base 1. Cut back by 4 bases and 7 bases, the V and J ends lie 14 bases apart.

Using the deep immunoSEQ assay, TCR CDR3 regions were amplified from genomic DNA by multiplex PCR. Genomic DNA extracted from each cell subset was distributed evenly over all wells of several immunoSEQ 96-well plates, and each plate served as one replicate. For sorted subsets, approximately 190 ng genomic DNA, equal to some 28,000 T cell genomes, was loaded into each replicate PCR. The purified libraries were quantified using a Qubit 3.0 fluorometer, sized with a Bioanalyzer 2100, and then quantified again using the KAPA Library Quantification kit. Each immunoSEQ 96-well plate was sequenced on its own single-read 150-cycle Illumina NextSeq 550 flow cell. Per the authors' processing: Because the immunoSEQ output included only junctional sequences and no quality scores, the filtering could not be the same as the filtering used for full-length reads. Sequences were annotated with PyIR, a Python wrapper for IgBLAST v1.9, and V/J genes and CDR3 were assigned using IMGT germline references. Reads were removed for weak V/J assignments (E-value above 1e-6), missing CDR3, stop codons, out-of-frame junctions, or ambiguous translated residues. A V3J clonotype was defined by an identical inferred V gene, J gene, and CDR3 amino acid sequence. The percentage overlap between two repertoires was calculated by dividing the number of shared unique clonotypes by the size of the smaller repertoire. RTK rarefaction, the Chao1 estimator, and Recon v2.1 estimates of unobserved clonotypes were used to assess repertoire richness. Generation probabilities were computed with OLGA for all TCRbeta clonotypes obtained by the gDNA method from a handful of donors. The clones in this table, taken by TCRdb from immuneACCESS, are in-frame only. Not every clone is retained; where verified, under half of the shortfall comes from an unresolved V gene, and the cause of the rest is unknown. That table furnishes V, J and clone size, whereas the DNA furnished D and trimming. In all, the sample holds roughly 110,000 clones, and about 67% of those were seen once. Approximately 23% of the sample lies in the top ten.

With respect to this clone: Its antigen is currently not known. Base qualities are missing; no much larger clone stands one base away.

The chain uses TRBV19 and TRBJ2-1, with a tentative D gene TRBD2 over 6 matching bases. The sequence derives from a woman aged 30 to 39 in good health. Material for sequencing was memory CD8+ T cells sorted from blood. The cell subset or site label for this specimen denotes: CD45RO+ cells pooled with CCR7-negative TemRA cells. CDR3 protein: CASSRLGVRNEQFF. The bases read TGTGCCAGTAGTAGACTAGGGGTCCGGAATGAGCAGTTCTTC.